This passage covers 23 T cell receptor beta chains from one sample sequenced in a study of T cell responses to AZD1222 COVID-19 vaccine. TCRdb's table, derived via immunoSEQ multiplex PCR, lists solely in-frame clones and lacks some. The sample has around 150,000 clones, 90% to 95% seen once; the top ten hold 1% to 1.4%. The source was peripheral blood, collected 28 days after the second AZD1222 dose. The receptors were gathered from an adult who received the AZD1222 COVID-19 vaccine.

The chain combines TRBV4-1 with TRBJ1-4; D is perhaps TRBD1 (6 bases). V was pared by 4 bases and J by 6 bases, with 15 bases between. The CDR3 loop spans 15 amino acids. Germline values: CDR1 MGHRA, CDR2 YSYEKL. The CDR3 reads CASSPRDTSDEKLFF. The CDR3 DNA reads as TGCGCCAGCAGCCCCCGGGACACCTCTGATGAAAAACTGTTTTTT.

The V gene is TRBV27, the J gene TRBJ2-1; 7 nucleotides line up with TRBD1. V trimming: 7 bases; J trimming: 7 bases; junction bases outside the gene matches: 16. The germline V gene has CDR1 MNHEY and CDR2 SMNVEV (reference sequence). The CDR3 contains 16 residues. Here the CDR3 reads CASTPRGTADLNEQFF. The CDR3 DNA is TGTGCCAGCACCCCCCGTGGGACAGCGGATTTGAATGAGCAGTTCTTC.

The CDR3 nucleotides read TGCAGCGTTGTCGGGGGGGACAGGGGAGGAGACACTGAAGCTTTCTTT. Amino acids: CSVVGGDRGGDTEAFF. This sequence joins TRBV29-1 and TRBJ1-1; 10 bases map to TRBD1. The trim removed 4 bases at V and 3 bases at J, leaving 11 bases unmatched. Germline V gene lookup returns CDR1 SQVTM and CDR2 ANQGSEA. The CDR3 is 16 amino acids.

The rearrangement links TRBV6-5 to TRBJ2-7; 8 bases match TRBD1. The CDR3 loop spans 14 amino acids. V lost 6 bases, J lost 4 bases, and 8 bases stayed unmatched. The germline CDR1 and CDR2 sequences are MNHEY and SVGAGI. The CDR3 loop reads CASSIDRGLYEQYF. In DNA, the CDR3 is TGTGCCAGCAGCATAGACAGGGGATTATACGAGCAGTACTTC.

The V gene is TRBV27, the J gene TRBJ2-7; TRBD2 aligns across 12 bases. This CDR3 is 15 amino acids long. Germline CDR1 is MNHEY and CDR2 is SMNVEV (reference sequence). J lost 4 bases, V lost 4 bases, and 5 bases had no gene match. The CDR3, as DNA: TGTGCCAGCAGTTCCACGACTAGCGGGGGATACGAGCAGTACTTC. It specifies CASSSTTSGGYEQYF.

The chain joins TRBV5-1 to TRBJ1-3, with D unclear. The CDR3 contains 15 residues. Trimming removed 4 bases at V and 0 bases at J, with 11 bases between. Germline CDR1 SGHRS, CDR2 YFSETQ. The CDR3, as DNA: TGCGCCAGCAGCCGAGACGGTAACTCTGGAAACACCATATATTTT. Translating it yields CASSRDGNSGNTIYF.

The rearrangement uses TRBV4-1 and TRBJ1-4, with TRBD1 matching 7 bases. Germline-derived CDR1 and CDR2 are MGHRA and YSYEKL. CDR3 length: 17 residues. Unmatched junction bases numbered 13, after V lost 4 bases and J lost 5 bases. The CDR3 region has the DNA TGCGCCAGCAGCCCCTTACCCACGACAGGGTCAAATGAAAAACTGTTTTTT. Translating gives CASSPLPTTGSNEKLFF.

In nucleotides, the CDR3 is TGCGCCAGCAGCTCCCACCCGGGGGACTATGGCTACACCTTC. This codes for CASSSHPGDYGYTF. The genes are TRBV5-1 and TRBJ1-2, with D possibly being TRBD1 (5 bases). CDR3 size: 14 residues. CDR1 SGHRS and CDR2 YFSETQ come from the germline V gene. Trimming pared 3 bases from V and 3 bases from J, leaving 12 bases between.

This clone was observed a few times. This chain connects TRBV3-1 (or the pseudogene TRBV3-2) to TRBJ1-1; no definite D call. Germline CDR1 is LGHDT and CDR2 is YNNKEL (reference sequence). V shed 0 bases and J shed 2 bases, with 7 bases lying between them. This CDR3 region has 14 residues. The CDR3 loop reads CASSQELANTEAFF. The CDR3 DNA sequence: TGTGCCAGCAGCCAAGAACTGGCCAACACTGAAGCTTTCTTT.

This clone was counted only a few times. The V gene is TRBV7-9, the J gene TRBJ2-2, with TRBD1 as a possible D gene (6 bases). CDR1 and CDR2 from the germline V gene are SEHNR and FQNEAQ (reference sequence). The length of the CDR3 is 15 residues. V lost 5 bases to trimming and J lost 5 bases, with 15 bases between them. Here the CDR3 reads CASSHGQTTTGELFF. CDR3 DNA sequence: TGTGCCAGCAGCCACGGACAGACCACTACCGGGGAGCTGTTTTTT.

The J gene is TRBJ1-2, the V gene TRBV6-5, with 7 nucleotides matching TRBD1. The J segment lost 6 bases and the V segment lost 5 bases, leaving 6 bases of the junction unmatched. Germline V gene lookup returns CDR1 MNHEY and CDR2 SVGAGI. The CDR3 covers 13 residues. CDR3 protein: CASSPTTGHGYTF. The DNA of the CDR3 is TGTGCCAGCAGTCCAACGACAGGGCATGGCTACACCTTC.

This chain connects TRBV4-2 to TRBJ1-2; TRBD1 agrees at 8 bases. CDR1 LGHNA and CDR2 YNFKEQ come from the germline V gene. J was trimmed by 1 base and V by 11 bases; bases with no gene match: 3. The CDR3 sequence is 12 residues long. This chain's CDR3 is CALQGVNYGYTF. DNA of the CDR3: TGTGCCTTACAGGGGGTTAACTATGGCTACACCTTC.

The V call is TRBV30, the J call TRBJ1-2; a possible D gene is TRBD1 (5 bases). Trimming removed 3 bases at V and 1 base at J, with 6 bases between. CDR3 size: 12 residues. The germline CDR1 and CDR2 sequences are GTSNPN and SVGIG (reference sequence). The CDR3 coding sequence is TGTGCCTGGAGCAGGGATAACTATGGCTACACCTTC. Translated: CAWSRDNYGYTF.

The chain employs TRBV10-1 and TRBJ1-1; D is undetermined. V lost 4 bases, J lost 8 bases, and 8 bases lay in between. The CDR3 length is 11 residues. Germline V gives CDR1 WNHNN, CDR2 SYGVQD (reference sequence). The DNA of the CDR3 is TGCGCCAGCAGTGGGACCGACGAAGCTTTCTTT. Protein: CASSGTDEAFF.

The rearrangement joins TRBV6-5 to TRBJ2-7, with D possibly matching TRBD2 (5 bases). V lost 6 bases to trimming and J lost 0 bases, with 15 bases between them. Germline CDR1 and CDR2: MNHEY and SVGAGI. This CDR3 region has 15 residues. CDR3 DNA: TGTGCCAGCAGCCCCTTTGGACGGGGCTCCTACGAGCAGTACTTC. Its translation: CASSPFGRGSYEQYF.

This clone was counted a few times. This sequence joins TRBV10-3 and TRBJ1-4; D gene uncertain. Germline V CDR1 and CDR2: ENHRY, SYGVKD. This CDR3 spans 12 amino acids. V dropped 10 bases and J dropped 10 bases, with 16 bases sitting between them. In DNA form, the CDR3 reads TGTGCCAGCACGGACTTAACCGGAAAACTGTTTTTT. This sequence encodes CASTDLTGKLFF.

The V and J genes are TRBV4-1 and TRBJ2-1, with TRBD1 identical over 8 bases. V was clipped by 1 base and J by 8 bases; unmatched bases: 4. Germline V gene sequence: CDR1 MGHRA, CDR2 YSYEKL. This CDR3 is 14 amino acids long. The CDR3: CASSQGQGIYEQFF. The CDR3 nucleotides are TGCGCCAGCAGCCAAGGACAGGGGATCTATGAGCAGTTCTTC.

The sample holds one count of this clone. The J gene is TRBJ2-7, the V gene TRBV19; tentatively, D is TRBD1 (5 bases). CDR3 length: 12 residues. Per the germline V gene, CDR1 is LNHDA and CDR2 is SQIVND (reference sequence). V lost 6 bases, J lost 4 bases, and 10 bases lay in between. This CDR3 is CASRGKGYEQYF. For the CDR3, the DNA is TGTGCCAGTAGGGGGAAGGGGTACGAGCAGTACTTC.

Concerning this clone itself: At the DNA level, this CDR3 is encoded by other sequences in the same sample as well. V and J are TRBV18 and TRBJ2-5; D is undetermined. Germline V CDR1 and CDR2: KGHSH, LQKENI. V was cut by 1 base and J by 5 bases, with 8 bases left in between. The CDR3 totals 13 residues. CDR3: CASSPLGGETQYF. Written as DNA, the CDR3 is TGTGCCAGCTCACCACTAGGTGGGGAGACCCAGTACTTC.

The V call is TRBV11-2, the J call TRBJ1-1; D is unresolved. The germline V gene encodes CDR1 SGHAT and CDR2 FQNNGV. Trimming took 5 bases from V and 5 from J, leaving 9 bases between them. This CDR3 spans 12 amino acids. CDR3 loop: CASSLRRTEAFF. The CDR3 nucleotides read TGTGCCAGCAGCCTGCGAAGGACTGAAGCTTTCTTT.

The V call is TRBV28, the J call TRBJ1-1; 8 bases line up with TRBD1. The CDR3 spans 14 residues. Germline CDR1 reads MDHEN; CDR2 reads SYDVKM. V was clipped by 5 bases and J by 4 bases; unmatched bases: 6. CDR3 amino acids: CASSTATGATEAFF. CDR3 DNA sequence: TGTGCCAGCAGTACCGCGACAGGGGCCACTGAAGCTTTCTTT.

The chain links TRBV27 to TRBJ2-3; no clear D gene. With 6 bases removed from V and 1 base from J, the gap between germline ends came to 14 bases. The length of the CDR3 is 15 residues. Germline CDR1 MNHEY, CDR2 SMNVEV (reference sequence). The CDR3 loop is CASSPRSPGTDTQYF. The CDR3, as DNA: TGTGCCAGCAGCCCTCGTTCACCGGGCACAGATACGCAGTATTTT.

The genes are TRBV6-5 and TRBJ1-3; 8 bases map to TRBD1. V lost 6 bases and J lost 5; bases outside the gene matches: 6. Germline CDR1 MNHEY, CDR2 SVGAGI. The CDR3 runs to 14 residues. The CDR3 DNA reads TGTGCCAGCAGCCCGGGACAGGAGAGAAACACCATATATTTT. The encoded protein is CASSPGQERNTIYF.